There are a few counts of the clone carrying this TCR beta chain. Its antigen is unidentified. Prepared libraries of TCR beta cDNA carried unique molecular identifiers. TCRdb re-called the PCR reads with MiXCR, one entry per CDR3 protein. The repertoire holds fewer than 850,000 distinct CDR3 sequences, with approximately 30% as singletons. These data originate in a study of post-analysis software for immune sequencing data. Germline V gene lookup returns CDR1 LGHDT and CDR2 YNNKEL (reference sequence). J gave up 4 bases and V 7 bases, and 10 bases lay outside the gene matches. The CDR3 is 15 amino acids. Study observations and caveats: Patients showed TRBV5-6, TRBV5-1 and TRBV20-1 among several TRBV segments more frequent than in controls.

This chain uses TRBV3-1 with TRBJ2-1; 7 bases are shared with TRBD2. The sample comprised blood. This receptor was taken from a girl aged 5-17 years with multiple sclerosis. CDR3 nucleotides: TGTGCCAGCACCCCACTCGGGGGGACTTACAATGAGCAGTTCTTC. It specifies CASTPLGGTYNEQFF.